The 6 T cell receptor beta chains given below trace back to one sample, sequenced in a study of T cell repertoires in cytomegalovirus infection. From the reads, TCRdb called clonotypes with MiXCR, one entry per CDR3 protein. This sample yields approximately 590,000 distinct CDR3 sequences, of which around two fifths are seen a single time; around 48% belongs to the top ten. These receptors' targets are unknown. Source: cultured PBMCs, taken from culture after CMV antigen stimulation. Receptors were obtained from a human donor in good health (CMV status not recorded). Some clones in this sample may be carry-over from other donors' samples.

The chain carries TRBV6-1 and TRBJ2-7, with a tentative D call TRBD1 (6 bases). Trimming removed 7 bases from V and 4 bases from J, with 17 bases in between. Germline V gene data show CDR1 as MNHNS and CDR2 as SASEGT. The CDR3 has 14 amino acids. DNA for the CDR3: TGTGCCAGCACCCTACAGGGACAAACTTACGAGCAGTACTTC. It is translated as CASTLQGQTYEQYF.

The chain employs TRBV11-2 and TRBJ2-7; TRBD2 agrees at 10 bases. Germline lookup yields CDR1 SGHAT and CDR2 FQNNGV. The CDR3 is 18 amino acids. V shed 6 bases, J shed 3 bases, and the junction held 17 bases outside the gene matches. In DNA, the CDR3 is TGTGCCAGCAGGCCTAGGACTAGCGGACCCCTCCCTAACTACGAGCAGTACTTC. Residues: CASRPRTSGPLPNYEQYF.

This clonotype was recorded a few times. This rearrangement joins TRBV7-9 to TRBJ2-7; 7 nucleotides match TRBD2. Germline CDR1 and CDR2: SEHNR and FQNEAQ (reference sequence). The CDR3 is made up of 12 amino acids. Germline trimming cut 8 bases from V and 3 bases from J; bases unmatched to any gene: 4. The CDR3 bases are TGTGCCAGCGGGAGGGGATTCTACGAGCAGTACTTC. Residues: CASGRGFYEQYF.

This clonotype has just a few counts. CDR3 bases: TGTGCCAGCAGCCCGACAGGGGACTATGAAAAACTGTTTTTT. It codes for CASSPTGDYEKLFF. V is TRBV7-9 and J is TRBJ1-4, with 8 bases identical to TRBD1. The CDR3 runs to 14 residues. Germline CDR1 reads SEHNR; CDR2 reads FQNEAQ (reference sequence). J gave up 6 bases and V 5 bases, and 5 bases lay outside the gene matches.

The chain links TRBV7-2 to TRBJ2-5; D possibly corresponds to TRBD2 (6 bases). The CDR3 consists of 13 residues. Trimming left V 5 bases short and J 7 bases short, with 14 bases between. Germline CDR1 SGHTA, CDR2 FQGNSA. The CDR3: CASSRGTPGTQYF. CDR3 in DNA: TGTGCCAGCAGCCGCGGGACGCCTGGGACCCAGTACTTC.

This chain links TRBV7-2 with TRBJ2-5, with TRBD2 identical over 14 bases. The germline CDR1 and CDR2 sequences are SGHTA and FQGNSA. This CDR3 region has 16 residues. Trimming cost V 4 bases and J 3 bases; bases outside gene matches: 4. The CDR3 DNA sequence: TGTGCCAGCAGCTCCCAGGGACTAGCGGGAGAAGAGACCCAGTACTTC. It is translated as CASSSQGLAGEETQYF.